The 9 T cell receptor beta chains given below trace back to one sample, sequenced in a study of cytomegalovirus exposure and HLA in healthy donors (dated by TCRdb to about 2017). The library was built by means of the immunoSEQ multiplex PCR assay. Entries here come from immuneACCESS through TCRdb and include only in-frame sequences with V and J called. Some clones fail to appear in such tables; in the studies checked, an unresolved V gene covers under half of the shortfall, and the cause of the remainder is unknown. The sample table lists some 45,000 clones, about 94% of them with a count of one. The ten largest clones represent less than 9.5% of the sample. The source material was PBMCs. The receptors were gathered from a young woman in good health and CMV-seropositive.

The chain has TRBV11-3 and TRBJ2-2, with 8 bases matching TRBD2. The CDR3 has 15 residues. After removal of 5 bases from V and 0 bases from J, the junction contained 2 bases not matched to a gene. Germline loops: CDR1 SGHNT, CDR2 YENEEA. CDR3 residues: CASSPLAANTGELFF. The CDR3, as DNA: TGTGCCAGCAGCCCACTAGCGGCGAACACCGGGGAGCTGTTTTTT.

The genes are TRBV11-2 and TRBJ2-7; 13 bases are a match to TRBD2. Unmatched junction bases numbered 5, after V lost 5 bases and J lost 4 bases. CDR3 length equals 15 residues. Looked up from germline, CDR1 is SGHAT and CDR2 is FQNNGV. In DNA form, the CDR3 reads TGTGCCAGCAGCCCGTGGACTAGCGGGAGTTACGAGCAGTACTTC. It specifies CASSPWTSGSYEQYF.

V gene TRBV19 combines with J gene TRBJ1-5, with 10 positions matching TRBD1. V gave up 5 bases and J gave up 4 bases; unmatched junction bases: 5. CDR1 and CDR2 from the germline V gene are LNHDA and SQIVND (reference sequence). This CDR3 contains 15 residues. The CDR3 bases are TGTGCCAGTAGTCTGGGACAGGGGAAAAATCAGCCCCAGCATTTT. Translation: CASSLGQGKNQPQHF.

This chain links TRBV30 with TRBJ2-1, with 11 bases aligning to TRBD1. Per germline, CDR1 GTSNPN and CDR2 SVGIG (reference sequence). The CDR3 consists of 15 residues. Trimming cost V 2 bases and J 5 bases; bases outside gene matches: 5. The CDR3 nucleotides are TGTGCCTGGAGTTTAGGACAGGGGGCTCACAATGAGCAGTTCTTC. Its translation is CAWSLGQGAHNEQFF.

The chain carries TRBV27 and TRBJ2-5; 8 nucleotides match TRBD1. The CDR3 length is 15 residues. Germline CDR1 MNHEY, CDR2 SMNVEV (reference sequence). Trimming took 6 bases from V and 2 from J; bases not matched to a gene: 8. The CDR3 DNA reads TGTGCCAGCAGCCGACTGACAGGGGCACAAGAGACCCAGTACTTC. It translates to CASSRLTGAQETQYF.

This chain joins TRBV5-4 and TRBJ1-5; D might be TRBD1 (6 bases). Germline CDR1 reads SGHNT; CDR2 reads YYREEE (reference sequence). Trimming removed 0 bases from V and 0 bases from J, with 13 bases in between. This CDR3 has 17 amino acids. The CDR3 DNA sequence: TGTGCCAGCAGCTTGGCACAGGGCGGGTATAGCAATCAGCCCCAGCATTTT. Amino acids: CASSLAQGGYSNQPQHF. Full variable domain (outside the CDR3, taken from reference TRBV5-4 and TRBJ1-5): ETGVTQSPTHLIKTRGQQVTLRCSSQSGHNTVSWYQQALGQGPQFIFQYYREEENGRGNFPPRFSGLQFPNYSSELNVNALELDDSALYLCASSLAQGGYSNQPQHFGDGTRLSIL.

The rearrangement joins TRBV27 to TRBJ1-1, with a weak D call TRBD1 (5 bases). Trimming left V 5 bases short and J 4 bases short, with 11 bases between. The CDR3 is 13 residues long. Germline-derived CDR1 and CDR2 are MNHEY and SMNVEV (reference sequence). The CDR3 region has the DNA TGTGCCAGCAGTCCTGCGGGGGGCACTGAAGCTTTCTTT. It translates to CASSPAGGTEAFF.

The sample holds one count of this clone. The CDR3 nucleotides are TGTGCCAGCTCACCGAAGCAGGGGAGCACAGATACGCAGTATTTT. Protein sequence: CASSPKQGSTDTQYF. The J gene is TRBJ2-3, the V gene TRBV18; weak D call: TRBD1 (6 bases). V lost 3 bases, J lost 0 bases, and 10 bases lay in between. The CDR3 consists of 15 residues. Germline V gene sequence: CDR1 KGHSH, CDR2 LQKENI.

The rearrangement joins TRBV29-1 to TRBJ2-6, with 12 bases fitting TRBD2. Unmatched junction bases numbered 5, after V lost 6 bases and J lost 2 bases. The CDR3 is made up of 16 amino acids. Germline loops: CDR1 SQVTM, CDR2 ANQGSEA. The DNA for the CDR3 is TGCAGCGTCCTAGCGGGGGGGGGAACTGGGGCCAACGTCCTGACTTTC. It codes for CSVLAGGGTGANVLTF.